This T cell receptor beta chain was retrieved from a study of blood T cell repertoires in COVID-19. Profiled with immunoSEQ multiplex PCR; TCRdb holds only in-frame clones, not every one. This table has approximately 350,000 clones, over 80% appearing once. V shed 1 base, J shed 3 bases, and the junction held 5 bases outside the gene matches. Germline CDR1 and CDR2: SGHDT and YYEEEE. The CDR3 consists of 15 residues. The chain uses TRBV5-6 and TRBJ2-3; 7 bases map to TRBD1. This clonotype was sampled from a woman aged 50 to 60 with COVID-19, enrolled during active disease. The sample consisted of peripheral blood. The CDR3 loop reads CASSLTGRGTDTQYF. As DNA, the CDR3 is TGTGCCAGCAGCTTGACGGGCAGGGGGACAGATACGCAGTATTTT.